This is a list of T cell receptor beta chains from one sample in a study of cytomegalovirus exposure and HLA in healthy donors. Generated by immunoSEQ multiplex PCR, the TCRdb table keeps only in-frame clones and is missing some. The sample records about 170,000 clones, about four fifths being singletons. Sequenced material: PBMCs. All receptors derive from a male donor in good health and CMV-seronegative. CDR3s leave out the opening cysteine and the closing phenylalanine or tryptophan. D genes are given only for firm matches.

v_gene: TRBV28; j_gene: TRBJ2-1; d_gene: -; CDR3aa: ASSLGGYSYNEQF
v_gene: TRBV11-1; j_gene: TRBJ2-7; d_gene: -; CDR3aa: ASSLLPGNSEQY
v_gene: TRBV4-3; j_gene: TRBJ2-3; d_gene: -; CDR3aa: ASSQDFAAQGSTDTQY
v_gene: TRBV9; j_gene: TRBJ1-4; d_gene: -; CDR3aa: ASSPQTGTNEKLF
v_gene: TRBV28; j_gene: TRBJ2-1; d_gene: TRBD1; CDR3aa: ASRPTGVPDNEQF
v_gene: TRBV5-8; j_gene: TRBJ2-2; d_gene: -; CDR3aa: ASSLNSANTGELF
v_gene: TRBV7-6; j_gene: TRBJ2-3; d_gene: -; CDR3aa: ASSLAWGHTDTQY
v_gene: TRBV4-3; j_gene: TRBJ1-5; d_gene: -; CDR3aa: ASSQDQGQPQH
v_gene: TRBV29-1; j_gene: TRBJ2-1; d_gene: -; CDR3aa: SVGGLNEQF
v_gene: TRBV7-2; j_gene: TRBJ2-1; d_gene: -; CDR3aa: ASRTDRGPSGGPYNEQF
v_gene: TRBV9; j_gene: TRBJ2-7; d_gene: TRBD2; CDR3aa: ASSPTSTAYEQY
v_gene: TRBV2; j_gene: TRBJ2-2; d_gene: -; CDR3aa: ASTLGGRVGGELF
v_gene: TRBV29-1; j_gene: TRBJ1-2; d_gene: TRBD1; CDR3aa: SVGGPGQGYGYT
v_gene: TRBV15; j_gene: TRBJ2-5; d_gene: TRBD2; CDR3aa: ATSRVAGGQQTQY
v_gene: TRBV7-6; j_gene: TRBJ2-7; d_gene: TRBD1; CDR3aa: ASSSQGPRTGGSYEQY
v_gene: TRBV7-6; j_gene: TRBJ2-7; d_gene: TRBD1; CDR3aa: ASTPLKGADEQY